What follows are 27 T cell receptor beta chains derived from one specimen sequenced in a study of CD8 T cells in ankylosing spondylitis. Overall study findings and caveats: Seemingly distinctive of ankylosing spondylitis blood was a TCR beta motif formed by eight highly homologous variants.

TCRdb redid the calling of the 5' RACE reads with MiXCR, one entry per CDR3 protein. The profile shows almost 400,000 distinct CDR3 sequences, 20% to 25% of them singletons. No antigen has been identified for these receptors. The source material was blood, either unsorted or a sorted T cell fraction (not recorded which). These receptor sequences come from a male donor with ankylosing spondylitis.

The CDR3 protein is CASSLRTSGTDTQYF. CDR3 nucleotide sequence: TGTGCCAGCAGCCTCCGGACTAGCGGCACAGATACGCAGTATTTT. The chain recombines TRBV7-2 with TRBJ2-3, with 9 bases matching TRBD2. V was clipped by 5 bases and J by 1 base; unmatched bases: 4. CDR3 length equals 15 residues. Germline CDR1 is SGHTA and CDR2 is FQGNSA.

The chain employs TRBV25-1 and TRBJ2-7, with TRBD1 identical over 7 bases. Trimming took 0 bases from V and 4 from J; bases not matched to a gene: 6. The V gene's germline CDR1 is MGHDK and CDR2 SYGVNS. The CDR3 totals 15 residues. DNA of the CDR3: TGTGCCAGCAGTGAATATAGGGGGCGCCAATACGAGCAGTACTTC. Encoded protein: CASSEYRGRQYEQYF.

The V call is TRBV15, the J call TRBJ2-3, with TRBD1 identical over 9 bases. The CDR3 length is 16 residues. V trimming: 0 bases; J trimming: 3 bases; junction bases outside the gene matches: 4. In germline, CDR1 is LNHNV, CDR2 YYDKDF (reference sequence). CDR3 sequence (DNA): TGTGCCACCAGCAGAGATTTTGGACAGGGGACAGATACGCAGTATTTT. Translating gives CATSRDFGQGTDTQYF.

The V call is TRBV27, the J call TRBJ1-6, with D perhaps matching TRBD1 (5 bases). Germline V gene sequence: CDR1 MNHEY, CDR2 SMNVEV (reference sequence). V gave up 5 bases and J gave up 7 bases, with 12 bases separating them. The CDR3 spans 14 residues. Here the CDR3 DNA reads TGTGCCAGCAGTGTCATGAGGGGCAATTCACCCCTCCACTTT. Its protein product is CASSVMRGNSPLHF.

The CDR3: CASSQDLDSSRLQYF. In DNA form, the CDR3 reads TGCGCCAGCAGCCAAGATCTGGACAGTAGCCGGCTACAGTACTTC. The chain links TRBV4-1 to TRBJ2-5, with D possibly matching TRBD1 (6 bases). Per the germline V gene, CDR1 is MGHRA and CDR2 is YSYEKL. Trimming shortened V by 0 bases and J by 11 bases, and 19 bases separated the two germline ends. CDR3 size: 15 residues.

This clonotype was detected many times. The V call is TRBV29-1, the J call TRBJ2-7, with unresolved D. CDR3 length: 14 residues. With 1 base removed from V and 1 base from J, the gap between germline ends came to 11 bases. CDR1 and CDR2 from the germline V gene are SQVTM and ANQGSEA. Written as DNA, the CDR3 is TGCAGCGTTGAAGTTCCCGGCAGATCCTACGAGCAGTACTTC. Translating gives CSVEVPGRSYEQYF.

This clonotype showed up many times. As DNA, the CDR3 is TGTGCCAGCAGTCGTGCAGGGGGCTTATCCTACGAGCAGTACTTC. Its protein is CASSRAGGLSYEQYF. The chain uses TRBV28 and TRBJ2-7; the match to TRBD1 covers 8 bases. Trimming at V came to 5 bases and at J to 1 base, leaving 7 bases not matched to a gene. The CDR3 totals 15 residues. Germline lookup yields CDR1 MDHEN and CDR2 SYDVKM.

J is TRBJ2-1 and V is TRBV6-5; D is unclear. Germline V lookup: CDR1 MNHEY, CDR2 SVGAGI. Trimming pared 0 bases from V and 9 bases from J, leaving 9 bases between. There are 13 residues in the CDR3. The chain's CDR3 is CASSYSTPGEQFF. The CDR3 coding sequence is TGTGCCAGCAGTTACTCAACCCCGGGTGAGCAGTTCTTC.

V is TRBV7-2 and J is TRBJ2-7; 7 positions agree with TRBD1. The CDR3 consists of 15 residues. Per germline, CDR1 SGHTA and CDR2 FQGNSA. Trimming cost V 5 bases and J 3 bases; bases outside gene matches: 10. CDR3 DNA: TGTGCCAGCAGCCAGGACAGGTTTCAGGACTACGAGCAGTACTTC. Amino acids: CASSQDRFQDYEQYF.

This clonotype was observed a handful of times. The chain carries TRBV2 and TRBJ2-5; 8 bases line up with TRBD1. Trimming cost V 11 bases and J 6 bases; bases outside gene matches: 11. Germline CDR1 reads SNHLY; CDR2 reads FYNNEI. CDR3 size: 13 residues. The CDR3 region is CALRGRRMKTQYF. As DNA, the CDR3 is TGTGCCCTCAGGGGGCGCAGAATGAAGACCCAGTACTTC.

This clonotype has just a few counts. V is TRBV5-1 and J is TRBJ2-1; D not resolved. The germline V gene encodes CDR1 SGHRS and CDR2 YFSETQ. V lost 1 base and J lost 8, with 13 bases in between. The CDR3 is 14 residues long. As DNA, the CDR3 is TGCGCCAGCAGCTTGTATGACCTCCGCTATGAGCAGTTCTTC. This translates into CASSLYDLRYEQFF.

The chain employs TRBV15 and TRBJ2-7; 9 nucleotides line up with TRBD2. The J segment lost 6 bases and the V segment lost 0 bases, leaving 9 bases of the junction unmatched. This CDR3 region has 16 residues. Germline CDR1 LNHNV, CDR2 YYDKDF (reference sequence). The CDR3 loop reads CATSRDPASGVGEQYF. Here the CDR3 DNA reads TGTGCCACCAGCAGAGATCCGGCTAGCGGGGTTGGCGAGCAGTACTTC. The full variable domain, completed using reference TRBV15 and TRBJ2-7, is DAMVIQNPRYQVTQFGKPVTLSCSQTLNHNVMYWYQQKSSQAPKLLFHYYDKDFNNEADTPDNFQSRRPNTSFCFLDIRSPGLGDTAMYLCATSRDPASGVGEQYFGPGTRLTVT.

J is TRBJ1-6 and V is TRBV27, with D possibly being TRBD1 (6 bases). The CDR3 has 14 amino acids. Germline loops: CDR1 MNHEY, CDR2 SMNVEV (reference sequence). V was trimmed by 3 bases and J by 7 bases, leaving 10 bases between them. In nucleotides, the CDR3 is TGTGCCAGCAGTTTTTGGACAGAAAATTCACCCCTCCACTTT. It translates to CASSFWTENSPLHF.

The J gene is TRBJ2-3, the V gene TRBV5-1; D unresolved. V was clipped by 2 bases and J by 0 bases, with 16 bases between them. The CDR3 consists of 17 residues. Germline CDR1 reads SGHRS; CDR2 reads YFSETQ. This CDR3 is CASSFLPVHSSTDTQYF. The DNA for the CDR3 is TGCGCCAGCAGCTTCCTCCCCGTACACTCTAGCACAGATACGCAGTATTTT.

This clonotype was counted a few times. This rearrangement joins TRBV4-1 to TRBJ2-1; 8 bases agree with TRBD2. Germline assignment: CDR1 MGHRA and CDR2 YSYEKL. V was pared by 4 bases and J by 8 bases, with 10 bases of the junction left unmatched. This CDR3 is built from 15 residues. The CDR3 loop reads CASSLGLASFDEQFF. DNA of the CDR3: TGCGCCAGCAGCCTCGGACTAGCAAGTTTCGATGAGCAGTTCTTC.

This chain joins TRBV6-5 and TRBJ1-4, with 11 nucleotides matching TRBD1. The CDR3 sequence is 14 residues long. J lost 5 bases, V lost 4 bases, and 0 bases had no gene match. Germline loops: CDR1 MNHEY, CDR2 SVGAGI. As DNA, the CDR3 is TGTGCCAGCAGTTGGGACAGGGGGAATGAAAAACTGTTTTTT. This gives the protein CASSWDRGNEKLFF.

This clonotype appeared many times. CDR3 in DNA: TGTGCCAGCAGCCGAGGAAAGGGGGGATTTTACAATGAGCAGTTCTTC. This gives the protein CASSRGKGGFYNEQFF. The rearrangement uses TRBV28 and TRBJ2-1; D may correspond to TRBD1 or TRBD2 (6 bases each). Deletions cut 6 bases from V and 4 bases from J, with 19 bases between. Germline-derived CDR1 and CDR2 are MDHEN and SYDVKM. The CDR3 length is 16 residues.

The chain combines TRBV20-1 with TRBJ1-5; D is unclear. V was shortened by 2 bases and J by 5 bases, with 13 bases between the two germline ends. Germline values: CDR1 DFQATT, CDR2 SNEGSKA (reference sequence). This CDR3 is built from 14 residues. The CDR3 loop reads CSARSGWGYQPQHF. CDR3 nucleotides: TGCAGTGCTAGAAGCGGGTGGGGATATCAGCCCCAGCATTTT.

This clonotype has more than one count but fewer than ten. The CDR3 is CASSRTGTEAFF. As DNA, the CDR3 is TGTGCCAGCAGCAGAACAGGGACTGAAGCTTTCTTT. V is TRBV6-5 and J is TRBJ1-1, with a weak D call TRBD1 (6 bases). The CDR3 spans 12 residues. The V end was cut by 6 bases, the J end by 5 bases, with 10 bases between. Germline CDR1 is MNHEY and CDR2 is SVGAGI.

The J gene is TRBJ1-1, the V gene TRBV5-6; D call uncertain. V gave up 4 bases and J gave up 10 bases, with 23 bases separating them. Germline V CDR1 and CDR2: SGHDT, YYEEEE. CDR3 length equals 15 residues. The CDR3 loop reads CASSPGLNSLRGAFF. CDR3 DNA sequence: TGTGCCAGCAGCCCCGGACTCAACTCCCTTCGAGGAGCTTTCTTT. Together with reference TRBV5-6 and TRBJ1-1, the CDR3 gives the full variable domain: DAGVTQSPTHLIKTRGQQVTLRCSPKSGHDTVSWYQQALGQGPQFIFQYYEEEERQRGNFPDRFSGHQFPNYSSELNVNALLLGDSALYLCASSPGLNSLRGAFFGQGTRLTVV.

The chain employs TRBV6-2 or TRBV6-3 and TRBJ2-1; 8 nucleotides line up with TRBD2. The CDR3 spans 13 residues. The J segment lost 7 bases and the V segment lost 6 bases, leaving 5 bases of the junction unmatched. Germline V gives CDR1 MNHEY, CDR2 SVGEGT. The CDR3, as DNA: TGTGCCAGCAGCCGCGGGAGGAGGAATGAGCAGTTCTTC. It encodes CASSRGRRNEQFF.

This clonotype has more than one count but fewer than ten. In DNA form, the CDR3 reads TGCGCCAGCAGGGGTGGCCTATCGGACACAGATACGCAGTATTTT. Encoded protein: CASRGGLSDTDTQYF. The rearrangement joins TRBV5-1 to TRBJ2-3; D gene ambiguous. V lost 5 bases, J lost 2 bases, and 15 bases lay in between. The length of the CDR3 is 15 residues. Germline V gives CDR1 SGHRS, CDR2 YFSETQ.

Only a few counts were recorded for this clonotype. Compared with germline, one end of the junction differs, possibly owing to a read error. This sequence joins TRBV6-1 and TRBJ2-3, with 10 bases aligning to TRBD2. The CDR3 sequence is 16 residues long. In germline, CDR1 is MNHNS, CDR2 SASEGT. The DNA of the CDR3 is TGTGCCAACAGTCCTCTAGCGGGAGTCAGCGCAGATACGCAGTATTTT. Translation: CANSPLAGVSADTQYF.

The chain employs TRBV20-1 and TRBJ2-5; unclear D gene. The CDR3 has 12 residues. Trimming removed 0 bases at V and 3 bases at J, with 5 bases between. Germline V gene sequence: CDR1 DFQATT, CDR2 SNEGSKA (reference sequence). The CDR3 region has the DNA TGCAGTGCTAGAGATCATGAAGAGACCCAGTACTTC. Translating it yields CSARDHEETQYF.

This clonotype was observed at least ten times. This rearrangement joins TRBV5-1 to TRBJ2-2, with TRBD2 matching 8 bases. CDR3 length equals 15 residues. Germline assignment: CDR1 SGHRS and CDR2 YFSETQ. V gave up 5 bases and J gave up 1 base; unmatched junction bases: 4. CDR3 region: CASSRGGENTGELFF. CDR3 DNA sequence: TGCGCCAGCAGTCGGGGGGGCGAGAACACCGGGGAGCTGTTTTTT.

This chain links TRBV7-2 with TRBJ2-2; a possible D gene is TRBD1 (5 bases). V was shortened by 1 base and J by 1 base, with 7 bases between the two germline ends. CDR3 size: 15 residues. Germline loops: CDR1 SGHTA, CDR2 FQGNSA. The CDR3 is CASSLVTGNTGELFF. The DNA of the CDR3 is TGTGCCAGCAGCTTAGTTACAGGGAACACCGGGGAGCTGTTTTTT.

This clonotype has more than one count but fewer than ten. The rearrangement uses TRBV4-2 and TRBJ2-1; the D is unclear. Deletions cut 4 bases from V and 4 bases from J, with 17 bases between. Germline-derived CDR1 and CDR2 are LGHNA and YNFKEQ. The CDR3 runs 16 residues. The CDR3 here is CASSPRVRALYNEQFF. CDR3 DNA sequence: TGTGCCAGCAGCCCAAGAGTAAGGGCTCTTTACAATGAGCAGTTCTTC.